The subject of this entry is one TCR beta chain. Antigen unknown. The data originate from a study of response to subunit inactivated influenza vaccine. TCRdb reprocessed the RT-PCR reads via MiXCR and lists one record per CDR3 protein. The top ten hold roughly a tenth of the sample, which has more than 700,000 distinct CDR3 sequences, 21% seen once. Study conclusions and caveats: Authors suggested each seasonal influenza vaccination recruits few new T cells.

CDR1 MNHEY and CDR2 SVGAGI come from the germline V gene. The CDR3 has 15 residues. V was cut by 0 bases and J by 2 bases, with 11 bases left in between. The sequenced sample was PBMCs from blood, obtained about 5 days after vaccination. The TCR was taken from a man aged 50 or older who received an inactivated influenza vaccine. The chain has TRBV6-5 and TRBJ2-7; TRBD1 or TRBD2 may be the D gene (5 bases each). The CDR3 nucleotides are TGTGCCAGCAGTTACTCGAGGGGAAACACCTACGAGCAGTACTTC. Amino acids: CASSYSRGNTYEQYF.